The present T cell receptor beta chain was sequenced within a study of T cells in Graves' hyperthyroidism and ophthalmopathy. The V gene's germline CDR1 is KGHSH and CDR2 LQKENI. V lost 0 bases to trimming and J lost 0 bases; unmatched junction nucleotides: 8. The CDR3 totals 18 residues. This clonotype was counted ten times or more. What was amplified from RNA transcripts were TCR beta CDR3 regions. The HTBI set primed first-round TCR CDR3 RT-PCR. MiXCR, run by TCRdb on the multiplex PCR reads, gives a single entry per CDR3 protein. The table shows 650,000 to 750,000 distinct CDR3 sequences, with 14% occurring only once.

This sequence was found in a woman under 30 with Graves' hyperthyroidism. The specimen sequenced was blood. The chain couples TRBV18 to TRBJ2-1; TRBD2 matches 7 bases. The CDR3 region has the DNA TGTGCCAGCTCACCACCGTTGACTAGCTCCAGCTCCTACAATGAGCAGTTCTTC. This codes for CASSPPLTSSSSYNEQFF.